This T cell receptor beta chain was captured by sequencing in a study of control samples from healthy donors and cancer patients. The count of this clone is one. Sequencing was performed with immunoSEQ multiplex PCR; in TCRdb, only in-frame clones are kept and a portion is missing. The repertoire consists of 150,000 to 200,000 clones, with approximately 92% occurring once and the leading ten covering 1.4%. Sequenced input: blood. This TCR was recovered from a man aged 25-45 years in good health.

This CDR3 is CASSSTGNGYTF. The DNA of the CDR3 is TGTGCCAGCAGTTCCACAGGGAATGGCTACACCTTC. The V gene is TRBV27, the J gene TRBJ1-2, with a tentative D call TRBD1 (6 bases). Per germline, CDR1 MNHEY and CDR2 SMNVEV (reference sequence). V gave up 4 bases and J gave up 6 bases, with 9 bases separating them. The CDR3 runs 12 residues.